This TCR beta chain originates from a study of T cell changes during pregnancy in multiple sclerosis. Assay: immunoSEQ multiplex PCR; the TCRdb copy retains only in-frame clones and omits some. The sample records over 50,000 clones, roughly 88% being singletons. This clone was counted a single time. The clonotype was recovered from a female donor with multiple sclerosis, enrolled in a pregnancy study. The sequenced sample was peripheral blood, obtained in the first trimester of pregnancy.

The CDR3 sequence: CASSGAGIRTDTQYF. CDR3 coding DNA: TGTGCCAGCAGCGGCGCGGGTATCCGCACAGATACGCAGTATTTT. The V gene is TRBV5-4, the J gene TRBJ2-3, with D possibly matching TRBD2 (5 bases). Deletions cut 4 bases from V and 1 base from J, with 13 bases between. This CDR3 has 15 residues. Per the germline V gene, CDR1 is SGHNT and CDR2 is YYREEE (reference sequence).